Below, 32 T cell receptor beta chains from the same sample are listed, as sequenced in a study of cytomegalovirus exposure and HLA in healthy donors. Use of 60 Vbeta and 13 Jbeta primers characterized the PCR. The table came from immunoSEQ multiplex PCR; TCRdb's copy has only in-frame clones and leaves some out. The sample consists of under 150,000 clones, 80% to 90% of them appearing once. The sequenced sample was PBMCs. These receptor sequences come from a man over 45 in good health and CMV-seronegative.

The rearrangement uses TRBV9 and TRBJ2-7, with 7 bases aligning to TRBD2. V trimming: 3 bases; J trimming: 3 bases; junction bases outside the gene matches: 15. The CDR3 extends over 17 amino acids. Germline-derived CDR1 and CDR2 are SGDLS and YYNGEE. DNA of the CDR3: TGTGCCAGCAGCGGGGGCGTTGGAGGGGCGGGGGTCTACGAGCAGTACTTC. Protein sequence: CASSGGVGGAGVYEQYF.

Concerning this clone: Other DNA sequences in the same sample also yield this CDR3. The V call is TRBV5-6, the J call TRBJ1-1; TRBD1 agrees at 10 bases. Germline V gives CDR1 SGHDT, CDR2 YYEEEE. The length of the CDR3 is 14 residues. Trimming removed 3 bases from V and 8 bases from J; junction bases left unmatched: 7. DNA for the CDR3: TGTGCCAGCAGCTCCCGGGACAGGGGCCCCGAAGCTTTCTTT. Translating it yields CASSSRDRGPEAFF.

The chain is built from TRBV27 and TRBJ2-7, with D perhaps TRBD1 (5 bases). The germline V gene encodes CDR1 MNHEY and CDR2 SMNVEV (reference sequence). The length of the CDR3 is 14 residues. V was cut by 4 bases and J by 0 bases, with 10 bases left in between. The CDR3 protein is CASSYSGHSYEQYF. CDR3 nucleotides: TGTGCCAGCAGTTATTCAGGACACTCCTACGAGCAGTACTTC.

This sequence joins TRBV4-1 and TRBJ2-3, with 8 positions matching TRBD2. Germline V lookup: CDR1 MGHRA, CDR2 YSYEKL. Trimming took 3 bases from V and 4 from J; bases not matched to a gene: 15. This CDR3 has 18 amino acids. The CDR3 here is CASSHPYLRGAASDTQYF. The CDR3, as DNA: TGCGCCAGCAGCCATCCTTATCTGCGGGGGGCCGCATCAGATACGCAGTATTTT.

This chain joins TRBV29-1 and TRBJ2-5, with 9 bases matching TRBD1. Gene TRBJ2-7 matches the end of the DNA better, so the J call may be wrong. The CDR3 length is 12 residues. The germline gives CDR1 SQVTM, CDR2 ANQGSEA. DNA of the CDR3: TGCAGCGTTGGTTGGGACAGGGACGAGCAGTACTTC. Translation: CSVGWDRDEQYF.

The chain is built from TRBV6-1 and TRBJ2-2; 8 nucleotides line up with TRBD1. CDR1 and CDR2 from the germline V gene are MNHNS and SASEGT. The CDR3 is made up of 15 amino acids. Unmatched junction bases numbered 8, after V lost 6 bases and J lost 5 bases. This CDR3 reads CASSSGQGWTGELFF. The CDR3 DNA reads as TGTGCCAGCAGCAGTGGACAGGGTTGGACCGGGGAGCTGTTTTTT.

The chain links TRBV5-1 to TRBJ1-4; D is perhaps TRBD1 (6 bases). Trimming removed 4 bases at V and 5 bases at J, with 15 bases between. The CDR3 totals 15 residues. Germline CDR1 reads SGHRS; CDR2 reads YFSETQ. The CDR3 here is CASSDLGGQNEKLFF. CDR3 DNA sequence: TGCGCCAGCAGCGACCTTGGGGGCCAGAATGAAAAACTGTTTTTT.

This clone occurred once. J is TRBJ2-2 and V is TRBV19; D remains unclear. From germline, CDR1 is LNHDA and CDR2 SQIVND (reference sequence). The CDR3 runs 12 residues. The germline V and J ends were trimmed by 5 bases and 8 bases, with 9 bases remaining between them. In nucleotides, the CDR3 is TGTGCCAGTAGTCCCCGTTATGGGGAGCTGTTTTTT. It specifies CASSPRYGELFF.

The rearrangement uses TRBV5-4 and TRBJ2-7; D might be TRBD1 (5 bases). This CDR3 contains 14 residues. Germline loops: CDR1 SGHNT, CDR2 YYREEE (reference sequence). Deletions cut 0 bases from V and 0 bases from J, with 7 bases between. The CDR3 DNA sequence: TGTGCCAGCAGCTTGGACAGGTTCTCCTACGAGCAGTACTTC. It codes for CASSLDRFSYEQYF.

The chain has TRBV29-1 and TRBJ2-5; D ambiguous. Germline CDR1 is SQVTM and CDR2 is ANQGSEA. V was clipped by 3 bases and J by 5 bases, with 13 bases between them. The CDR3 has 13 amino acids. The CDR3 protein is CSVDGRIRETQYF. CDR3 nucleotide sequence: TGCAGCGTTGATGGTCGAATACGGGAGACCCAGTACTTC.

The chain carries TRBV10-3 and TRBJ2-7; the match to TRBD1 covers 7 bases. V trimming: 6 bases; J trimming: 5 bases; junction bases outside the gene matches: 7. This CDR3 spans 13 amino acids. Germline-derived CDR1 and CDR2 are ENHRY and SYGVKD. The CDR3: CAISRTTGNEQYF. CDR3 in DNA: TGTGCCATCAGCCGAACGACAGGGAACGAGCAGTACTTC.

The chain combines TRBV6-1 with TRBJ2-2; 8 nucleotides agree with TRBD1. Germline trimming cut 6 bases from V and 4 bases from J; bases unmatched to any gene: 4. CDR3 length: 14 residues. CDR1 is MNHNS and CDR2 is SASEGT in the germline V gene. The CDR3 nucleotides read TGTGCCAGCAGCCGGACAGGGAGCACCGGGGAGCTGTTTTTT. It specifies CASSRTGSTGELFF.

V gene TRBV4-1 combines with J gene TRBJ2-7; 7 bases agree with TRBD1. After removal of 3 bases from V and 6 bases from J, the junction contained 5 bases not matched to a gene. This CDR3 is 13 amino acids long. The germline gives CDR1 MGHRA, CDR2 YSYEKL. The CDR3: CASSHLQGVEQYF. The CDR3 DNA follows: TGCGCCAGCAGCCACCTCCAGGGGGTCGAGCAGTACTTC.

The rearrangement uses TRBV30 and TRBJ2-1, with D perhaps matching TRBD1 (6 bases). Trimming removed 0 bases from V and 4 bases from J, with 10 bases in between. Per the germline V gene, CDR1 is GTSNPN and CDR2 is SVGIG (reference sequence). This CDR3 is built from 14 residues. CDR3 in amino acids: CAWSVLRGYNEQFF. The CDR3, as DNA: TGTGCCTGGAGTGTACTTAGGGGGTACAATGAGCAGTTCTTC.

The chain is built from TRBV19 and TRBJ1-6, with TRBD1 matching 10 bases. Germline V gene lookup returns CDR1 LNHDA and CDR2 SQIVND (reference sequence). This CDR3 spans 15 amino acids. V lost 6 bases, J lost 7 bases, and 6 bases stayed unmatched. CDR3 amino acids: CASRPGTGVNSPLHF. CDR3 DNA sequence: TGTGCCAGTAGGCCCGGGACAGGGGTCAATTCACCCCTCCACTTT.

The rearrangement uses TRBV19 and TRBJ1-4; 8 bases match TRBD1. This CDR3 region has 14 residues. J lost 8 bases, V lost 5 bases, and 7 bases had no gene match. Germline V CDR1 and CDR2: LNHDA, SQIVND (reference sequence). CDR3 sequence (DNA): TGTGCCAGTAGTCTTGTCCAGGGGGCAGAAAAACTGTTTTTT. This gives the protein CASSLVQGAEKLFF.

The chain couples TRBV27 to TRBJ1-1, with D tentatively TRBD1 (6 bases). This CDR3 is 16 amino acids long. Germline V gene data show CDR1 as MNHEY and CDR2 as SMNVEV (reference sequence). The V gene lost 2 bases and the J gene lost 0 bases, with 13 bases spanning the gap. CDR3 in DNA: TGTGCCAGCAGTTTACAAGGGACACGGCTGAACACTGAAGCTTTCTTT. It yields the protein CASSLQGTRLNTEAFF.

The rearrangement links TRBV30 to TRBJ2-2; unclear D gene. Germline CDR1 is GTSNPN and CDR2 is SVGIG (reference sequence). CDR3 length: 13 amino acids. V was clipped by 0 bases and J by 4 bases, with 6 bases between them. CDR3 in amino acids: CAWSVRSTGELFF. Here the CDR3 DNA reads TGTGCCTGGAGTGTACGGAGCACCGGGGAGCTGTTTTTT.

The chain is built from TRBV19 and TRBJ2-7, with D perhaps TRBD2 (6 bases). The length of the CDR3 is 16 residues. CDR1 is LNHDA and CDR2 is SQIVND in the germline V gene (reference sequence). V was cut by 2 bases and J by 2 bases, with 16 bases left in between. CDR3 amino acids: CASSISGGLVTYEQYF. The CDR3 coding sequence is TGTGCCAGTAGTATATCAGGAGGGTTGGTGACCTACGAGCAGTACTTC.

V usage is TRBV27 and J usage is TRBJ2-1; 10 nucleotides align to TRBD2. V lost 5 bases, J lost 1 base, and 14 bases stayed unmatched. This CDR3 is 19 amino acids long. Germline values: CDR1 MNHEY, CDR2 SMNVEV (reference sequence). The CDR3 sequence: CASSPTLAGDAWSYNEQFF. The CDR3 DNA is TGTGCCAGCAGTCCCACTCTAGCGGGGGACGCCTGGTCCTACAATGAGCAGTTCTTC.

The genes are TRBV2 and TRBJ2-3, with D perhaps TRBD1 (5 bases). The V gene lost 7 bases and the J gene lost 4 bases, with 15 bases spanning the gap. The CDR3 runs 14 residues. Looked up from germline, CDR1 is SNHLY and CDR2 is FYNNEI. The CDR3 spells CASMGRVRSDTQYF. The DNA for the CDR3 is TGTGCCAGCATGGGCAGGGTTCGATCAGATACGCAGTATTTT.

CDR3 amino acids: CASSRRTGDPYEQYF. CDR3 DNA sequence: TGTGCCAGCAGTCGCCGGACAGGGGACCCCTACGAGCAGTACTTC. The rearrangement uses TRBV6-5 and TRBJ2-5; TRBD1 matches at 9 bases. TRBJ2-7 matches the DNA end more closely, so the J call is doubtful. The CDR3 is 15 residues long. Germline lookup yields CDR1 MNHEY and CDR2 SVGAGI.

The chain links TRBV5-8 to TRBJ2-3; 8 nucleotides match TRBD1. There are 14 residues in the CDR3. The germline gives CDR1 SGHTS, CDR2 YDEGEE. V gave up 4 bases and J gave up 5 bases; unmatched junction bases: 6. CDR3 in DNA: TGTGCCAGCAGCCGGGACAGGTCTAGAGATACGCAGTATTTT. Translation gives CASSRDRSRDTQYF.

This clone was counted between two and nine times. The chain is built from TRBV10-3 and TRBJ1-1; D not certain. V was trimmed by 8 bases and J by 1 base, leaving 14 bases between them. The germline CDR1 and CDR2 sequences are ENHRY and SYGVKD. The CDR3 length is 14 residues. CDR3 loop: CAIATQPGNTEAFF. The DNA of the CDR3 is TGTGCCATCGCTACCCAGCCGGGGAACACTGAAGCTTTCTTT.

The V call is TRBV6-5, the J call TRBJ1-1, with D tentatively TRBD1 (6 bases). In germline, CDR1 is MNHEY, CDR2 SVGAGI. The CDR3 is 15 residues long. V was trimmed by 0 bases and J by 10 bases, leaving 18 bases between them. The CDR3 protein is CASSYSGAPLLGAFF. The CDR3 DNA sequence: TGTGCCAGCAGTTACTCGGGGGCCCCACTTCTGGGAGCTTTCTTT.

This clone was seen more than once but under ten times. The V and J genes are TRBV10-3 and TRBJ1-4; 10 bases align to TRBD1. With V trimmed by 10 bases and J by 2 bases, 7 bases remained unmatched. The CDR3 sequence is 15 residues long. From germline, CDR1 is ENHRY and CDR2 SYGVKD. The CDR3 coding sequence is TGTGCCACCCGGGACAGGGGTTCGACTAATGAAAAACTGTTTTTT. Protein product: CATRDRGSTNEKLFF.

The CDR3, as DNA: TGTGCCTGGAGTAAATCGGAGCCGTGGACTGAAGCTTTCTTT. Its protein product is CAWSKSEPWTEAFF. This rearrangement joins TRBV30 to TRBJ1-1; D unclear. Germline-derived CDR1 and CDR2 are GTSNPN and SVGIG (reference sequence). V shed 2 bases and J shed 5 bases, with 15 bases lying between them. This CDR3 contains 14 residues.

V is TRBV7-8 and J is TRBJ2-7; D is undetermined. The V end was cut by 5 bases, the J end by 5 bases, with 7 bases between. The CDR3 totals 11 residues. Per the germline V gene, CDR1 is SGHVS and CDR2 is FQNEAQ. The CDR3 reads CASSLRDEQYF. Written as DNA, the CDR3 is TGTGCCAGCAGCCTGCGTGACGAGCAGTACTTC.

For the CDR3, the DNA is TGTGCCAGCACCTCTCTAGCGGGGGGCACCGGGGAGCTGTTTTTT. Its translation is CASTSLAGGTGELFF. This chain uses TRBV27 with TRBJ2-2; TRBD2 aligns across 11 bases. CDR1 and CDR2 (germline): MNHEY, SMNVEV (reference sequence). V shed 7 bases and J 4 bases; nucleotides not matched to a gene: 5. The CDR3 covers 15 residues.

The chain is built from TRBV7-6 and TRBJ2-3, with 9 positions matching TRBD1. Germline assignment: CDR1 SGHVS and CDR2 FNYEAQ. The CDR3 is 16 amino acids. With V trimmed by 6 bases and J by 3 bases, 10 bases remained unmatched. The CDR3 is CASSQEGGQGTDTQYF. The CDR3 coding sequence is TGTGCCAGCAGTCAAGAAGGGGGACAGGGTACAGATACGCAGTATTTT.

The chain is built from TRBV16 and TRBJ1-1; a weak D match, TRBD1 (5 bases). This CDR3 region has 14 residues. Germline V gene data show CDR1 as KGHSY and CDR2 as FQNENV. Trimming removed 0 bases from V and 4 bases from J, with 9 bases in between. CDR3 protein: CASSQSVDSTEAFF. CDR3 bases: TGTGCCAGCAGCCAATCTGTCGACAGCACTGAAGCTTTCTTT.

The gene calls are TRBV6-1 and TRBJ1-1, with TRBD1 matching over 9 bases. Germline loops: CDR1 MNHNS, CDR2 SASEGT. V was pared by 7 bases and J by 11 bases, with 11 bases of the junction left unmatched. This CDR3 region has 13 residues. CDR3 in DNA: TGTGCCAGCAATGCGGGACAGGGCCTTCGCGCTTTCTTT. The encoded protein is CASNAGQGLRAFF.